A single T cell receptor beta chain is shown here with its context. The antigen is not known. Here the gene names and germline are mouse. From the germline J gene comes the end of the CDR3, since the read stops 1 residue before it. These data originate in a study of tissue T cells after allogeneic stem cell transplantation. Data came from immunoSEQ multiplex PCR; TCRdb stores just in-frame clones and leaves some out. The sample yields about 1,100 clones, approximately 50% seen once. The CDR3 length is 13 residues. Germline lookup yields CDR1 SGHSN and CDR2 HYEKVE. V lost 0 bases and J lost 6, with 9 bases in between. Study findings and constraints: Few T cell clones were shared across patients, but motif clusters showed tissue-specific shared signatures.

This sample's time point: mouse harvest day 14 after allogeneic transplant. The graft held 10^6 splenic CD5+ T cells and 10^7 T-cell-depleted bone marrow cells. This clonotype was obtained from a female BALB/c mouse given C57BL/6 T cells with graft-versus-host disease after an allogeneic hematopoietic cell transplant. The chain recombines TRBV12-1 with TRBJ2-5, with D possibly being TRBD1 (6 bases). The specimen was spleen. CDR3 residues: CASSLPGEDTQYF. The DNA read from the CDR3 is TGTGCCAGCTCTCTCCCAGGGGAGGACACCCAGTAC.